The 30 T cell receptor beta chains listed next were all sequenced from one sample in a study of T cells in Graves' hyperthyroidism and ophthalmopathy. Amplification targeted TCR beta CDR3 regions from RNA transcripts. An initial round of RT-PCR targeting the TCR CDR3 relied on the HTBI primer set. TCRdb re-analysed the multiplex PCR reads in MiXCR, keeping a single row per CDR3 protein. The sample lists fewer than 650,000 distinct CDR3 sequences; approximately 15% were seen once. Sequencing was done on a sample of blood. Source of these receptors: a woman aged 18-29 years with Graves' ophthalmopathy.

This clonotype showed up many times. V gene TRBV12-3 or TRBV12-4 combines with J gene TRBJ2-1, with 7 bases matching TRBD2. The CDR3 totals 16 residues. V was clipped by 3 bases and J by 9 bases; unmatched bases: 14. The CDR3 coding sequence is TGTGCCAGCAGTTTTAAGGCGGGAGTCAGGTGGGGTGAGCAGTTCTTC. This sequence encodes CASSFKAGVRWGEQFF.

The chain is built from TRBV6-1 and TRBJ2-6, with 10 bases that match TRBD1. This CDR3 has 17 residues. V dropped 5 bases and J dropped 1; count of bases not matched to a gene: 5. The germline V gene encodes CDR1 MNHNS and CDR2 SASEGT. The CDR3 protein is CASSSDRGLSGANVLTF. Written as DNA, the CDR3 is TGTGCCAGCAGTTCCGACAGGGGGCTATCTGGGGCCAACGTCCTGACTTTC.

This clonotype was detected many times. CDR3 amino acids: CASSVTRAGSDTQYF. For the CDR3, the DNA is TGCGCCAGCAGCGTTACTAGAGCGGGCTCAGATACGCAGTATTTT. The rearrangement joins TRBV4-3 to TRBJ2-3; tentatively, D is TRBD2 (6 bases). The ends were cut back, 5 bases at V and 4 bases at J, with 16 bases in the middle. In germline, CDR1 is LGHNA, CDR2 YSLEER. The CDR3 is made up of 15 amino acids.

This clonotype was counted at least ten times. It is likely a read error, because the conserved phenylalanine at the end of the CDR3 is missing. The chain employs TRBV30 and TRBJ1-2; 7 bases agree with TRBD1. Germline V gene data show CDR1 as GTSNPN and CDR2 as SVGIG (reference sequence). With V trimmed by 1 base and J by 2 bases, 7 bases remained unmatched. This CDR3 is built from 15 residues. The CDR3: CAWSGDRDRNYGYTL. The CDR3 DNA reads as TGTGCCTGGAGTGGTGACAGGGATCGAAACTATGGCTACACCCTC.

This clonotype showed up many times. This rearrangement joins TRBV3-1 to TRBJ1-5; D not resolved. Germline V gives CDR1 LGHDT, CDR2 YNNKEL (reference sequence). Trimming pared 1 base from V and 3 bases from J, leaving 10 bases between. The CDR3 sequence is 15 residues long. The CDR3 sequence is CASSQGRGTNQPQHF. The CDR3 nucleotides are TGTGCCAGCAGCCAAGGGCGGGGAACCAATCAGCCCCAGCATTTT.

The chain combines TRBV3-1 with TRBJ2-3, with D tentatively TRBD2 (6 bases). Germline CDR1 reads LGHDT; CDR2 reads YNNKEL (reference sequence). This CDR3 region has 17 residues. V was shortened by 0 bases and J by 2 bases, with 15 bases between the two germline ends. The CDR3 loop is CASSQEDRDFSTDTQYF. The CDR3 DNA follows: TGTGCCAGCAGCCAAGAAGACCGGGACTTCTCCACAGATACGCAGTATTTT.

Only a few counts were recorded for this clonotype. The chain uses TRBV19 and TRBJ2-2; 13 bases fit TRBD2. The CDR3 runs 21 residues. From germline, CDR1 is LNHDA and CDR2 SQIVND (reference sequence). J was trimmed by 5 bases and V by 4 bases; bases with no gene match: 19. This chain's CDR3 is CASSTHGLAGVGLVKTGELFF. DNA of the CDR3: TGTGCCAGTAGTACCCATGGACTAGCGGGAGTGGGGCTGGTCAAGACCGGGGAGCTGTTTTTT.

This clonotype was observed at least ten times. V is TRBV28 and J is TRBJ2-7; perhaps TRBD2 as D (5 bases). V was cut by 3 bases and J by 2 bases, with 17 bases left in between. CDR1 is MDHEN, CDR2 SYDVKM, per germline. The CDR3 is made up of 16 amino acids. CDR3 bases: TGTGCCAGCAGTTTTTTCGGACTGGCTATGACCTACGAGCAGTACTTC. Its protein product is CASSFFGLAMTYEQYF.

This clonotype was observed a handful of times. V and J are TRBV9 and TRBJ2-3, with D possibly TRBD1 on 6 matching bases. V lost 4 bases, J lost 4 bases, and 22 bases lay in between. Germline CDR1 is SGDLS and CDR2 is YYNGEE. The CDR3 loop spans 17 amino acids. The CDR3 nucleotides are TGTGCCAGCAGCTTCGACTCACAGGGAAGGAGGCCAGATACGCAGTATTTT. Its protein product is CASSFDSQGRRPDTQYF.

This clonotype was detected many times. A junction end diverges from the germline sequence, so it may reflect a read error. In nucleotides, the CDR3 is TGTGCCGGCAGCCCCGGTAACGACCCCACAGATACGCAGTATTTT. Translated: CAGSPGNDPTDTQYF. The chain joins TRBV11-2 to TRBJ2-3, with D unresolved. CDR1 and CDR2 (germline): SGHAT, FQNNGV. The CDR3 runs 15 residues.

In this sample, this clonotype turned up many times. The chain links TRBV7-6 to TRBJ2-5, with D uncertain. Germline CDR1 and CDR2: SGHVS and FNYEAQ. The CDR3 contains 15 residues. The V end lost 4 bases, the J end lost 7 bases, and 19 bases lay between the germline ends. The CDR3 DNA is TGTGCCAGCAGCTCCCCTTATAAGGCTAGGTGGACCCAGTACTTC. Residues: CASSSPYKARWTQYF. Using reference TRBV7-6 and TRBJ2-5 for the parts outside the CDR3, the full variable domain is GAGVSQSPRYKVTKRGQDVALRCDPISGHVSLYWYRQALGQGPEFLTYFNYEAQQDKSGLPNDRFSAERPEGSISTLTIQRTEQRDSAMYRCASSSPYKARWTQYFGPGTRLLVL.

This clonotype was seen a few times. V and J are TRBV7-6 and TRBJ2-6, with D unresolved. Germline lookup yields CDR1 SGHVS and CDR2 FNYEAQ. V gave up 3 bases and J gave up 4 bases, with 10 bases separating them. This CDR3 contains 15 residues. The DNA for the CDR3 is TGTGCCAGCAGCTTGTCCGCCTCGGGGGCCAACGTCCTGACTTTC. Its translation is CASSLSASGANVLTF. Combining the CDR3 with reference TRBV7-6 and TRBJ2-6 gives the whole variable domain GAGVSQSPRYKVTKRGQDVALRCDPISGHVSLYWYRQALGQGPEFLTYFNYEAQQDKSGLPNDRFSAERPEGSISTLTIQRTEQRDSAMYRCASSLSASGANVLTFGAGSRLTVL.

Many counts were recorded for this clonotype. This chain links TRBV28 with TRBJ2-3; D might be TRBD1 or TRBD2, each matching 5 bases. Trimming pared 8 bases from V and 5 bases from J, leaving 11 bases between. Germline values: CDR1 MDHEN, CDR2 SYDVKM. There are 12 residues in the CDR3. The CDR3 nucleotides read TGTGCCAGCCGGGACGTCCGAGATACGCAGTATTTT. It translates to CASRDVRDTQYF.

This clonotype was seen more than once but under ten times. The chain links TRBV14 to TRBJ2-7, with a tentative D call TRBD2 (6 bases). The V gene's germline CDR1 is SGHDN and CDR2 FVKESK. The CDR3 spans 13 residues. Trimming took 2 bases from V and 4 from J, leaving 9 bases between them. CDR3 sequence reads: CASSQLGLYEQYF. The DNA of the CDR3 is TGTGCCAGCAGCCAATTGGGACTTTACGAGCAGTACTTC.

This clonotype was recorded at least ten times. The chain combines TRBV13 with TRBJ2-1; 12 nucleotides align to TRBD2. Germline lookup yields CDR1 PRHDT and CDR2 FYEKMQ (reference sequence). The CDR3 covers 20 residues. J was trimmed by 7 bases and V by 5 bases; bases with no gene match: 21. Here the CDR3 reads CASSPTWTSGKRISVNEQFF. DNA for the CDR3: TGTGCCAGCAGCCCCACTTGGACTAGCGGGAAACGCATTTCCGTGAATGAGCAGTTCTTC.

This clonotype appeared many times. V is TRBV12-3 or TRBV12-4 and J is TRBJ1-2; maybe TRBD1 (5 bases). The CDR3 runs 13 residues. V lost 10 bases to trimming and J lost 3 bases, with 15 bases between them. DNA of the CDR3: TGTGCCACACTGGGCCAGGGACACTATGGCTACACCTTC. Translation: CATLGQGHYGYTF.

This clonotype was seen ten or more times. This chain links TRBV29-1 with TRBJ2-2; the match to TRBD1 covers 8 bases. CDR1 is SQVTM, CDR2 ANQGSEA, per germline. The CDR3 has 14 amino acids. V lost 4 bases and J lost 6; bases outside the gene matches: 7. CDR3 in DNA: TGCAGCGTTGCTCAGGACAGGGTTGCCGGGGAGCTGTTTTTT. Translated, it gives CSVAQDRVAGELFF.

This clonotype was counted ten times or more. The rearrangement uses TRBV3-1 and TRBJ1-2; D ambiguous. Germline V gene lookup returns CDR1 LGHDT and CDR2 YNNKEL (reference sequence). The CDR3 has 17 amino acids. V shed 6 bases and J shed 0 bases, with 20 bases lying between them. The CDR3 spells CASRPRQAPEANYGYTF. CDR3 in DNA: TGTGCCAGCAGGCCTCGGCAGGCCCCGGAAGCTAACTATGGCTACACCTTC.

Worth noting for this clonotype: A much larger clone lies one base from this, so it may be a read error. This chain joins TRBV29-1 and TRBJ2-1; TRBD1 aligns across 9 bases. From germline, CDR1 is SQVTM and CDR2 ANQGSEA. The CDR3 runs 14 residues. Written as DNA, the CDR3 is TGCAGCGCCGGACAGGGGCCTACCTACGATGAGCAGTTCTTC. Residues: CSAGQGPTYDEQFF.

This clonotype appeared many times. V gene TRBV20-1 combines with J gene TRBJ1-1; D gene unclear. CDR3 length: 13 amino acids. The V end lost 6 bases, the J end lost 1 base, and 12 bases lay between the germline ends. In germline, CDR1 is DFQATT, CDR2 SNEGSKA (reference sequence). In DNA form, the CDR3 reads TGCAGTGCCCAGAAACGACAGAACACTGAAGCTTTCTTT. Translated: CSAQKRQNTEAFF.

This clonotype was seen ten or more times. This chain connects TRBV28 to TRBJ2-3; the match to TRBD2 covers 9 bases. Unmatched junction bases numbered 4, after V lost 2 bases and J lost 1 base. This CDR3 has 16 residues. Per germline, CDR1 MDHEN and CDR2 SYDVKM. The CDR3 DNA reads TGTGCCAGCAGTTTAGCGGGAGGGCCTGGCACAGATACGCAGTATTTT. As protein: CASSLAGGPGTDTQYF.

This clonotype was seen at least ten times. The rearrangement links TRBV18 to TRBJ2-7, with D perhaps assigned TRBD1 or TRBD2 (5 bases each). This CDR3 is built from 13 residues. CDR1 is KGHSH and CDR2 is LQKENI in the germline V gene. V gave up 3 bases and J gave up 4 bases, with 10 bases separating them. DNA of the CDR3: TGTGCCAGCTCACCGGGACGAGAGTACGAGCAGTACTTC. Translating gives CASSPGREYEQYF.

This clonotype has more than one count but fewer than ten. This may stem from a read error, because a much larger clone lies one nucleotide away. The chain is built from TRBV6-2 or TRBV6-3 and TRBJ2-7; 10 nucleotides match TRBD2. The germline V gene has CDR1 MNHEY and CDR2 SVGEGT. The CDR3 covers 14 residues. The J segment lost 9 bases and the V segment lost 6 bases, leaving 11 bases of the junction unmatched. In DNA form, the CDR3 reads TGTGCCAGCAGGCTCAGCGGGAGGGCCGGAGGGCAGTACTTC. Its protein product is CASRLSGRAGGQYF.

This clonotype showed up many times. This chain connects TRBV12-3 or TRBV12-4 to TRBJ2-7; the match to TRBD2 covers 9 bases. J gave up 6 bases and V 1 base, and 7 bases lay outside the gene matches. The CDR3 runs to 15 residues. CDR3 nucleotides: TGTGCCAGCAGTTTAGGGGCGGGGGGGGTCGGCGAGCAGTACTTC. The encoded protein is CASSLGAGGVGEQYF.

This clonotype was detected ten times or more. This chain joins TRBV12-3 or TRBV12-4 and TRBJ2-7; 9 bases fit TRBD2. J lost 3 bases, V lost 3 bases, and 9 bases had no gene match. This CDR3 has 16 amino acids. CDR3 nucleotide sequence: TGTGCCAGCAGTTTGAGAGGGGTAGCGGGAGTCTACGAGCAGTACTTC. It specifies CASSLRGVAGVYEQYF.

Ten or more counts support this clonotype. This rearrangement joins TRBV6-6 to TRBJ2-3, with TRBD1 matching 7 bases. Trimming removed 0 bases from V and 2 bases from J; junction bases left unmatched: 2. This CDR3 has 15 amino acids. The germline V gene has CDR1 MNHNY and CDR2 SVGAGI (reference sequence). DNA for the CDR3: TGTGCCAGCAGTTACTCCGGGACAGACACAGATACGCAGTATTTT. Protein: CASSYSGTDTDTQYF.

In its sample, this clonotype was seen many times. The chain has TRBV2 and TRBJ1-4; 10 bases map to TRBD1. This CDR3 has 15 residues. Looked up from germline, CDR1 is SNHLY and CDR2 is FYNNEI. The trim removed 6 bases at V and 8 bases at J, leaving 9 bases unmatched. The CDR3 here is CASRSDRGHREKLFF. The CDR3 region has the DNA TGTGCCAGCAGAAGCGACAGGGGGCACAGGGAAAAACTGTTTTTT.

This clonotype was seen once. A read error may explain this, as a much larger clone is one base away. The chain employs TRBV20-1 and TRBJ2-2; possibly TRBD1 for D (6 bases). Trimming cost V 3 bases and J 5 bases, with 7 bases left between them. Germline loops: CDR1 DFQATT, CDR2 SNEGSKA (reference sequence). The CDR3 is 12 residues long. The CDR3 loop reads CSARGATGELFF. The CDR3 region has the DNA TGCAGTGCTAGGGGGGCGACCGGGGAGCTGTTTTTT.

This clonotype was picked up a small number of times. Written as DNA, the CDR3 is TGTGCCAGCAGCCAAGAGCCCCACCTTGATCTGAGCGAGCAGTACTTC. This gives the protein CASSQEPHLDLSEQYF. The J gene is TRBJ2-7, the V gene TRBV9, with D uncertain. This CDR3 contains 16 residues. Trimming stripped 4 bases from V and 6 bases from J, with 23 bases between. Germline loops: CDR1 SGDLS, CDR2 YYNGEE. Supplemented by reference TRBV9 and TRBJ2-7, the full variable domain reads DSGVTQTPKHLITATGQRVTLRCSPRSGDLSVYWYQQSLDQGLQFLIQYYNGEERAKGNILERFSAQQFPDLHSELNLSSLELGDSALYFCASSQEPHLDLSEQYFGPGTRLTVT.

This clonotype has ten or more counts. The DNA for the CDR3 is TGTGCCAGCAGCACTAGGATGAGCACAGATACGCAGTATTTT. Translation: CASSTRMSTDTQYF. The rearrangement joins TRBV9 to TRBJ2-3; TRBD2 is a possible D gene (5 bases). Trimming cost V 4 bases and J 0 bases, with 9 bases left between them. The CDR3 is 14 residues long. The germline gives CDR1 SGDLS, CDR2 YYNGEE.